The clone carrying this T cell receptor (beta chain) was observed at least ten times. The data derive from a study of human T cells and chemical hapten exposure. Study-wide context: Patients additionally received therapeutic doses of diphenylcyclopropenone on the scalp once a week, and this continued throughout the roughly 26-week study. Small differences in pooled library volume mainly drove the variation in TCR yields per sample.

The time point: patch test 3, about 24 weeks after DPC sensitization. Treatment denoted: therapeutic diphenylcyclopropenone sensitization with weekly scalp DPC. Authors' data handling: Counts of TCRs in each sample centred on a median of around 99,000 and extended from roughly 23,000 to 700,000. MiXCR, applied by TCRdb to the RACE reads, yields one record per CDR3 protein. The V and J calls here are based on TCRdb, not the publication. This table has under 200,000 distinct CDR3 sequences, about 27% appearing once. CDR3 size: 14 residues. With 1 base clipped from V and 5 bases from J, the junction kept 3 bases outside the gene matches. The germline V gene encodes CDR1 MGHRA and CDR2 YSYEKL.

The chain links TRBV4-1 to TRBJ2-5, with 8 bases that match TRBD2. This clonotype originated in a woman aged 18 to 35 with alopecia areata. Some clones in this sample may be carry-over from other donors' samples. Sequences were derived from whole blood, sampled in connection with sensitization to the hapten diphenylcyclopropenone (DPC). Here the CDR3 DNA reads TGCGCCAGCAGCCAAGCGGGGGGGCTGGAGACCCAGTACTTC. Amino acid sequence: CASSQAGGLETQYF.